These 22 T cell receptor beta chains share one sample of origin, sequenced in a study of blood T cell repertoires in COVID-19. Clones were sequenced by immunoSEQ multiplex PCR, and TCRdb holds only the in-frame ones, with some missing. The table records nearly 200,000 clones, approximately 83% of them present only once. What was sequenced was PBMCs or T cells enriched from blood (not recorded which). These TCRs come from a man aged 35 to 55 who had recovered from COVID-19.

The V gene is TRBV2, the J gene TRBJ1-4; 7 positions agree with TRBD1. Germline V gene sequence: CDR1 SNHLY, CDR2 FYNNEI. This CDR3 has 14 residues. The ends lost 8 bases at V and 4 bases at J; junction bases unmatched: 7. The CDR3 sequence is CASLGTAFNEKLFF. For the CDR3, the DNA is TGTGCCAGCCTCGGGACAGCTTTTAATGAAAAACTGTTTTTT.

V and J are TRBV7-2 and TRBJ1-1, with 7 bases fitting TRBD1. J lost 6 bases, V lost 1 base, and 8 bases had no gene match. The CDR3 is made up of 15 amino acids. Germline values: CDR1 SGHTA, CDR2 FQGNSA. In DNA, the CDR3 is TGTGCCAGCAGCTTAGAGGTTTTAGGGGGCGCTGAAGCTTTCTTT. Translated: CASSLEVLGGAEAFF.

This clone showed up just a few times. The chain joins TRBV29-1 to TRBJ1-2, with a weak D call TRBD1 (5 bases). The CDR3 is 14 amino acids. Germline lookup yields CDR1 SQVTM and CDR2 ANQGSEA. V was cut by 0 bases and J by 7 bases, with 15 bases left in between. The CDR3 nucleotides are TGCAGCGTTGAAGATGAGGGGAGGGGATCTGGCTACACCTTC. Translating gives CSVEDEGRGSGYTF.

Only a few counts were recorded for this clone. V and J are TRBV19 and TRBJ1-1; 7 positions agree with TRBD1. There are 13 residues in the CDR3. Trimming took 3 bases from V and 11 from J; bases not matched to a gene: 9. Germline V gene sequence: CDR1 LNHDA, CDR2 SQIVND (reference sequence). The CDR3: CASSISTAQGAFF. CDR3 in DNA: TGTGCCAGTAGTATCAGCACGGCACAGGGGGCTTTCTTT.

This chain's CDR3 is CASQGFSYNEQFF. In nucleotides, the CDR3 is TGTGCCAGTCAGGGTTTCTCCTACAATGAGCAGTTCTTC. The chain employs TRBV19 and TRBJ2-1; tentative D call: TRBD1 (5 bases). Germline values: CDR1 LNHDA, CDR2 SQIVND (reference sequence). Trimming shortened V by 8 bases and J by 0 bases, and 8 bases separated the two germline ends. The CDR3 extends over 13 amino acids.

This clone has only one observation. The rearrangement uses TRBV7-9 and TRBJ2-3; 11 bases fit TRBD2. This CDR3 has 16 residues. CDR1 is SEHNR and CDR2 is FQNEAQ in the germline V gene (reference sequence). V dropped 5 bases and J dropped 2; count of bases not matched to a gene: 6. The chain's CDR3 is CASSPTSGGNTDTQYF. The CDR3 DNA reads TGTGCCAGCAGCCCTACTAGCGGGGGAAACACAGATACGCAGTATTTT.

This chain uses TRBV4-2 with TRBJ1-2; unclear D gene. The CDR3 runs to 15 residues. V lost 1 base and J lost 8, with 17 bases in between. Germline-derived CDR1 and CDR2 are LGHNA and YNFKEQ. As DNA, the CDR3 is TGTGCCAGCAGCCAAGTAGGATCCCGGTCCGGGGGCTACACCTTC. Translating gives CASSQVGSRSGGYTF.

The chain carries TRBV11-2 and TRBJ2-7; D unclear. The V gene's germline CDR1 is SGHAT and CDR2 FQNNGV. The CDR3 loop spans 14 amino acids. V dropped 1 base and J dropped 2 bases, with 9 bases sitting between them. The CDR3 here is CASSLVLKTYEQYF. In DNA, the CDR3 is TGTGCCAGCAGCTTAGTTCTTAAAACCTACGAGCAGTACTTC.

This rearrangement joins TRBV5-4 to TRBJ2-2, with 9 nucleotides matching TRBD1. This CDR3 has 16 amino acids. Germline CDR1 is SGHNT and CDR2 is YYREEE (reference sequence). J lost 0 bases, V lost 1 base, and 1 base had no gene match. The CDR3 reads CASSLRDRANTGELFF. The DNA for the CDR3 is TGTGCCAGCAGCTTGCGGGACAGGGCGAACACCGGGGAGCTGTTTTTT.

This chain connects TRBV9 to TRBJ1-5; D gene unclear. The CDR3 runs 15 residues. Germline V gene sequence: CDR1 SGDLS, CDR2 YYNGEE. Trimming removed 3 bases from V and 6 bases from J, with 16 bases in between. As DNA, the CDR3 is TGTGCCAGCAGCGCCCAAGACACCGCGGGTCAGCCCCAGCATTTT. The encoded protein is CASSAQDTAGQPQHF.

This clone was counted once. The CDR3 nucleotides are TGTGCCAGCAGCTTCGACATTGGACAGTACAATGAGCAGTTCTTC. This encodes CASSFDIGQYNEQFF. The chain uses TRBV11-2 and TRBJ2-1, with a possible D match to TRBD1 (6 bases). Germline assignment: CDR1 SGHAT and CDR2 FQNNGV. Deletions cut 3 bases from V and 4 bases from J, with 13 bases between. The CDR3 covers 15 residues.

The chain employs TRBV29-1 and TRBJ2-1; 11 bases are shared with TRBD1. The CDR3 is made up of 12 amino acids. Germline CDR1 SQVTM, CDR2 ANQGSEA. Trimming at V came to 7 bases and at J to 6 bases, leaving 2 bases not matched to a gene. CDR3 coding DNA: TGCAGCGCCGGGACAGGGGGCAATGAGCAGTTCTTC. Protein sequence: CSAGTGGNEQFF.

This clone was seen once. The chain employs TRBV4-3 and TRBJ1-1, with TRBD1 matching over 10 bases. V lost 3 bases and J lost 7; bases outside the gene matches: 8. Germline loops: CDR1 LGHNA, CDR2 YSLEER. The CDR3 is made up of 15 amino acids. In DNA, the CDR3 is TGCGCCAGCAGCCAGTCGACAGGGGGCGGGATTGAAGCTTTCTTT. It translates to CASSQSTGGGIEAFF.

The rearrangement joins TRBV12-3 or TRBV12-4 to TRBJ1-2, with a possible D match to TRBD1 (6 bases). The CDR3 is 12 residues long. Trimming shortened V by 5 bases and J by 6 bases, and 10 bases separated the two germline ends. The CDR3 here is CASSPGQHGYTF. For the CDR3, the DNA is TGTGCCAGCAGTCCAGGACAGCATGGCTACACCTTC.

This clone was seen more than once but under ten times. The chain joins TRBV24-1 to TRBJ1-2; 9 nucleotides align to TRBD1. The CDR3 has 13 amino acids. In germline, CDR1 is KGHDR, CDR2 SFDVKD. The V segment lost 6 bases and the J segment 7 bases; nucleotides outside the gene matches: 5. Here the CDR3 DNA reads TGTGCCACCAGTCGACAGGGGGGCGGTGGCTACACCTTC. It translates to CATSRQGGGGYTF.

The V gene is TRBV30, the J gene TRBJ2-4; D remains ambiguous. From germline, CDR1 is GTSNPN and CDR2 SVGIG (reference sequence). The CDR3 sequence is 13 residues long. Trimming pared 0 bases from V and 6 bases from J, leaving 9 bases between. The CDR3 loop reads CAWSVRAVNIQYF. CDR3 in DNA: TGTGCCTGGAGTGTAAGAGCTGTAAACATTCAGTACTTC.

The chain employs TRBV11-1 and TRBJ2-2; unclear D gene. The CDR3 consists of 13 residues. CDR1 and CDR2 (germline): SGHAT, FQDESV (reference sequence). Trimming removed 1 base at V and 6 bases at J, with 6 bases between. The CDR3, as DNA: TGTGCCAGCAGCTTAGGTTCCGCCGGGGAGCTGTTTTTT. It specifies CASSLGSAGELFF.

A few counts support this clone. This chain links TRBV19 with TRBJ1-6, with a tentative D call TRBD1 (5 bases). Germline lookup yields CDR1 LNHDA and CDR2 SQIVND (reference sequence). The CDR3 contains 14 residues. V gave up 4 bases and J gave up 5 bases, with 9 bases separating them. The CDR3 spells CASSKGQNNSPLHF. The CDR3 DNA sequence: TGTGCCAGTAGTAAAGGACAAAATAATTCACCCCTCCACTTT.

The V gene is TRBV4-3, the J gene TRBJ2-7, with a possible D match to TRBD1 (6 bases). Trimming cost V 0 bases and J 2 bases, with 14 bases left between them. This CDR3 contains 16 residues. Germline V lookup: CDR1 LGHNA, CDR2 YSLEER. The CDR3 DNA sequence: TGCGCCAGCAGCCAAGAAATATCAGGGGCGACCTACGAGCAGTACTTC. Amino acids: CASSQEISGATYEQYF.

A note on this clone: Other DNA sequences in this specimen translate into the identical CDR3. This sequence joins TRBV27 and TRBJ1-1, with D unresolved. Germline lookup yields CDR1 MNHEY and CDR2 SMNVEV (reference sequence). The CDR3 sequence is 15 residues long. The germline V and J ends were trimmed by 1 base and 2 bases, with 11 bases remaining between them. The CDR3 nucleotides are TGTGCCAGCAGTTTATTGGGCAGATTAAACACTGAAGCTTTCTTT. This translates into CASSLLGRLNTEAFF.

The chain has TRBV5-4 and TRBJ2-5, with 7 bases identical to TRBD1. With V trimmed by 4 bases and J by 7 bases, 4 bases remained unmatched. Germline V lookup: CDR1 SGHNT, CDR2 YYREEE (reference sequence). The CDR3 covers 12 residues. CDR3 protein: CASSDREATQYF. The CDR3 region has the DNA TGTGCCAGCAGCGACAGGGAAGCGACCCAGTACTTC. Looking up the rest from reference TRBV5-4 and TRBJ2-5 gives the full variable domain: ETGVTQSPTHLIKTRGQQVTLRCSSQSGHNTVSWYQQALGQGPQFIFQYYREEENGRGNFPPRFSGLQFPNYSSELNVNALELDDSALYLCASSDREATQYFGPGTRLLVL.

The V gene is TRBV27, the J gene TRBJ2-2, with 7 nucleotides matching TRBD1. The ends lost 5 bases at V and 6 bases at J; junction bases unmatched: 3. This CDR3 has 13 amino acids. From germline, CDR1 is MNHEY and CDR2 SMNVEV (reference sequence). CDR3 protein: CASSRTGAGELFF. DNA of the CDR3: TGTGCCAGCAGTCGAACAGGGGCCGGGGAGCTGTTTTTT.